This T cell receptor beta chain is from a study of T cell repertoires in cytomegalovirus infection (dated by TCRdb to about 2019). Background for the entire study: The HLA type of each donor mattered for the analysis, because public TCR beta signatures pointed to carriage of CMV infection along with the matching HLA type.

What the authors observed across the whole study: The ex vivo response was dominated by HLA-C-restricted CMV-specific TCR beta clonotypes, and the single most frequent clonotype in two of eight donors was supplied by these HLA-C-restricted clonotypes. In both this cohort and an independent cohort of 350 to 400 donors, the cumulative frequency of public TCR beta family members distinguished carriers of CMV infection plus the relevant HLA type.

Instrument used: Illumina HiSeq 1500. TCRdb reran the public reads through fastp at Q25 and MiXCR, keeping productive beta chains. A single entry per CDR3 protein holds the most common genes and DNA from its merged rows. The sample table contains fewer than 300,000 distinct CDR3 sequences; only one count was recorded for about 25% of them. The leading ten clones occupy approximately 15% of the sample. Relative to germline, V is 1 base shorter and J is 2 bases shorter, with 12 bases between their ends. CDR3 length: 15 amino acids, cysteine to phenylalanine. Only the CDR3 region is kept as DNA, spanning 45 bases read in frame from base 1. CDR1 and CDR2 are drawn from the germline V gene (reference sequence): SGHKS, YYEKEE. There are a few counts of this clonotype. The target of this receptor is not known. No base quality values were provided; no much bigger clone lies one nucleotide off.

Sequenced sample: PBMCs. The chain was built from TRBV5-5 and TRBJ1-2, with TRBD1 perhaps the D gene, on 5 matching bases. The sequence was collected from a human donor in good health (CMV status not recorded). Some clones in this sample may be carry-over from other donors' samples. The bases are TGTGCCAGCAGCTTGACAGGAGCCATAAACTATGGCTACACCTTC. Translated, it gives CASSLTGAINYGYTF.